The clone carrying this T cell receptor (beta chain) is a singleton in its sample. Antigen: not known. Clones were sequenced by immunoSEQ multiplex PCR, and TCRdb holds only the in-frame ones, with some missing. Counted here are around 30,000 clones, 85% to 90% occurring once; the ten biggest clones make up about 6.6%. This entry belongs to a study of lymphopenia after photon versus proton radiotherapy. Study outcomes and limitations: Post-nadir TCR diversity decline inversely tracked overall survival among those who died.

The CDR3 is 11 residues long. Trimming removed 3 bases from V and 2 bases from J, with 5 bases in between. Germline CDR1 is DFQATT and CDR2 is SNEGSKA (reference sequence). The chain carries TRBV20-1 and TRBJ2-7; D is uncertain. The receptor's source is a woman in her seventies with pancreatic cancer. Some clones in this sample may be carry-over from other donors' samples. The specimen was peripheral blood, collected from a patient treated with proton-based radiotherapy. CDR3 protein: CSASPAYEQYF. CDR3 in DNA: TGCAGTGCTAGCCCCGCCTACGAGCAGTACTTC.